The 28 T cell receptor beta chains reported below all come from one sample, sequenced in a study of neurological immune-mediated disorders. Using its own MiXCR run on the 5' RACE reads, TCRdb lists one record per CDR3 protein. The table records tens of thousands of distinct CDR3 sequences, under 9.5% of them present only once. The sample consisted of PBMCs. The source is a woman between 40 and 55 years old in good health.

This clonotype is medium-sized within its sample. The chain links TRBV5-1 to TRBJ2-5; TRBD1 matches 7 bases. The CDR3 consists of 15 residues. The ends lost 3 bases at V and 4 bases at J; junction bases unmatched: 9. Per germline, CDR1 SGHRS and CDR2 YFSETQ. CDR3 sequence: CASSSGTAPRETQYF. The CDR3 region has the DNA TGCGCCAGCAGCTCCGGGACAGCCCCTCGAGAGACCCAGTACTTC. Supplemented by reference TRBV5-1 and TRBJ2-5, the full variable domain reads KAGVTQTPRYLIKTRGQQVTLSCSPISGHRSVSWYQQTPGQGLQFLFEYFSETQRNKGNFPGRFSGRQFSNSRSEMNVSTLELGDSALYLCASSSGTAPRETQYFGPGTRLLVL.

Many counts were recorded for this clonotype. The chain employs TRBV30 and TRBJ2-1; the D is unclear. Germline CDR1 is GTSNPN and CDR2 is SVGIG (reference sequence). The CDR3 consists of 15 residues. The ends were cut back, 0 bases at V and 1 base at J, with 10 bases in the middle. CDR3 protein: CAWSVKGWSYNEQFF. Written as DNA, the CDR3 is TGTGCCTGGAGTGTGAAGGGTTGGTCCTACAATGAGCAGTTCTTC.

This clonotype occurred many times. This sequence joins TRBV27 and TRBJ2-1; TRBD2 matches 7 bases. Germline V lookup: CDR1 MNHEY, CDR2 SMNVEV (reference sequence). Unmatched junction bases numbered 7, after V lost 3 bases and J lost 5 bases. This CDR3 has 15 amino acids. CDR3 region: CASSLGGSSHNEQFF. The CDR3 nucleotides are TGTGCCAGCAGTTTGGGGGGGAGCAGCCACAATGAGCAGTTCTTC.

The table lists this clonotype with many counts. V and J are TRBV20-1 and TRBJ2-1, with 7 bases aligning to TRBD2. Germline trimming cut 1 base from V and 0 bases from J; bases unmatched to any gene: 0. Germline assignment: CDR1 DFQATT and CDR2 SNEGSKA (reference sequence). This CDR3 region has 14 residues. The DNA of the CDR3 is TGCAGTGCTAGAGCTAGCGGCTCCTACAATGAGCAGTTCTTC. Translated, it gives CSARASGSYNEQFF.

This clonotype was counted ten times or more. The CDR3 reads CASTHGRSGPEAFF. Here the CDR3 DNA reads TGTGCCAGTACCCATGGGAGGTCCGGACCTGAAGCTTTCTTT. The rearrangement links TRBV19 to TRBJ1-1; D not resolved. The ends were cut back, 7 bases at V and 6 bases at J, with 18 bases in the middle. The CDR3 sequence is 14 residues long. CDR1 and CDR2 from the germline V gene are LNHDA and SQIVND (reference sequence).

Turning to this clonotype: This sequence may be a read error, since a much larger clone differs from it by one base. This chain joins TRBV12-3 or TRBV12-4 and TRBJ1-5; TRBD1 matches at 9 bases. The trim removed 10 bases at V and 1 base at J, leaving 11 bases unmatched. The length of the CDR3 is 16 residues. CDR3 region: CANTYLQGASNQPQHF. CDR3 in DNA: TGTGCCAACACCTACTTACAGGGGGCGAGCAATCAGCCCCAGCATTTT.

This clonotype showed up many times. V and J are TRBV10-3 and TRBJ2-6; tentatively, D is TRBD1 (6 bases). Germline V gives CDR1 ENHRY, CDR2 SYGVKD. Trimming took 2 bases from V and 5 from J, leaving 16 bases between them. The CDR3 loop spans 17 amino acids. The CDR3 nucleotides read TGTGCCATCAGTGAGGAGACAGGCCGACTCTGGGCCAACGTCCTGACTTTC. Its translation: CAISEETGRLWANVLTF.

This clonotype has at least ten counts. V is TRBV20-1 and J is TRBJ1-1; D possibly corresponds to TRBD1 (5 bases). CDR1 is DFQATT, CDR2 SNEGSKA, per germline (reference sequence). The V end lost 2 bases, the J end lost 1 base, and 14 bases lay between the germline ends. CDR3 size: 15 residues. This chain's CDR3 is CSARYPGRENTEAFF. CDR3 in DNA: TGCAGTGCTAGATATCCGGGACGCGAGAACACTGAAGCTTTCTTT.

This clonotype was recorded many times. This chain joins TRBV28 and TRBJ1-5; perhaps TRBD1 as D (6 bases). Germline V CDR1 and CDR2: MDHEN, SYDVKM. The CDR3 extends over 16 amino acids. Deletions cut 5 bases from V and 5 bases from J, with 19 bases between. CDR3: CASSTLPPRGYQPQHF. The CDR3 DNA reads TGTGCCAGCAGTACCCTGCCCCCAAGGGGGTATCAGCCCCAGCATTTT.

In this sample, this clonotype turned up many times. The chain links TRBV28 to TRBJ2-2; D remains unclear. V was trimmed by 4 bases and J by 5 bases, leaving 8 bases between them. Looked up from germline, CDR1 is MDHEN and CDR2 is SYDVKM. CDR3 length: 13 amino acids. CDR3 residues: CASSSASTGELFF. The CDR3 DNA sequence: TGTGCCAGCAGTTCCGCGAGTACCGGGGAGCTGTTTTTT.

The sample holds many counts of this clonotype. V gene TRBV28 combines with J gene TRBJ2-3, with 7 bases identical to TRBD2. In germline, CDR1 is MDHEN, CDR2 SYDVKM. Trimming took 4 bases from V and 0 from J; bases not matched to a gene: 4. The CDR3 loop spans 15 amino acids. CDR3 DNA sequence: TGTGCCAGCAGTTCTAGCGGTACTAGCACAGATACGCAGTATTTT. As protein: CASSSSGTSTDTQYF.

The table lists this clonotype with many counts. The chain has TRBV3-1 and TRBJ2-7, with 8 nucleotides matching TRBD1. Germline loops: CDR1 LGHDT, CDR2 YNNKEL (reference sequence). The V gene end was trimmed by 4 bases and the J gene end by 5 bases; junction bases not matched to a gene: 10. CDR3 size: 15 residues. The CDR3 DNA follows: TGTGCCAGCAGCCCACGGAGACAGGGGAGCCACGAGCAGTACTTC. It translates to CASSPRRQGSHEQYF.

Comments on this clonotype: Compared with germline, one end of the junction differs, possibly owing to a read error. The chain is built from TRBV7-6 and TRBJ2-5; D remains ambiguous. The CDR3 covers 11 residues. Germline lookup yields CDR1 SGHVS and CDR2 FNYEAQ. The CDR3, as DNA: TGTTCCAGCAGCCTAGAAGAGACCCAGTACTTC. It yields the protein CSSSLEETQYF.

This clonotype was counted many times. The chain combines TRBV10-3 with TRBJ2-1; D not certain. The V gene's germline CDR1 is ENHRY and CDR2 SYGVKD. This CDR3 has 13 amino acids. V shed 6 bases and J shed 2 bases, with 8 bases lying between them. The CDR3 region has the DNA TGTGCCATCAGGGACCCTGCCTACAATGAGCAGTTCTTC. Amino acids: CAIRDPAYNEQFF.

This clonotype was seen ten or more times. The gene calls are TRBV24-1 and TRBJ1-1; 7 positions agree with TRBD1. The CDR3 consists of 16 residues. The V segment lost 6 bases and the J segment 0 bases; nucleotides outside the gene matches: 9. Germline V gene lookup returns CDR1 KGHDR and CDR2 SFDVKD. The CDR3 region is CATSQGGEAVNTEAFF. The CDR3, as DNA: TGTGCCACCAGTCAGGGGGGCGAGGCCGTGAACACTGAAGCTTTCTTT.

The rearrangement links TRBV6-4 to TRBJ2-2; D is uncertain. Trimming took 4 bases from V and 6 from J, leaving 12 bases between them. Germline assignment: CDR1 MRHNA and CDR2 SNTAGT. The CDR3 contains 14 residues. The CDR3 loop is CASSVTSPAGELFF. In DNA form, the CDR3 reads TGTGCCAGCAGTGTTACGTCCCCAGCCGGGGAGCTGTTTTTT.

This chain uses TRBV12-3 or TRBV12-4 with TRBJ1-5; tentatively, D is TRBD1 (6 bases). Trimming shortened V by 4 bases and J by 3 bases, and 10 bases separated the two germline ends. This CDR3 comprises 14 residues. The CDR3 spells CASSSQGPNQPQHF. The CDR3 region has the DNA TGTGCCAGCAGTTCCCAGGGGCCCAATCAGCCCCAGCATTTT.

At least ten counts were recorded for this clonotype. The J gene is TRBJ2-7, the V gene TRBV5-1; D not resolved. Trimming cost V 2 bases and J 0 bases, with 3 bases left between them. CDR3 length: 12 amino acids. Germline V gene data show CDR1 as SGHRS and CDR2 as YFSETQ. CDR3: CASSFHSYEQYF. In DNA, the CDR3 is TGCGCCAGCAGCTTCCACTCCTACGAGCAGTACTTC. Based on the CDR3 plus reference TRBV5-1 and TRBJ2-7, the full variable domain is KAGVTQTPRYLIKTRGQQVTLSCSPISGHRSVSWYQQTPGQGLQFLFEYFSETQRNKGNFPGRFSGRQFSNSRSEMNVSTLELGDSALYLCASSFHSYEQYFGPGTRLTVT.

This clonotype occurred many times. This chain connects TRBV10-3 to TRBJ1-6; 7 nucleotides line up with TRBD1. Germline CDR1 is ENHRY and CDR2 is SYGVKD. The CDR3 contains 15 residues. V lost 3 bases, J lost 5 bases, and 4 bases stayed unmatched. CDR3: CAISERRGDNSPLHF. The CDR3 DNA reads TGTGCCATCAGTGAACGCAGGGGGGATAATTCACCCCTCCACTTT.

This clonotype has ten or more counts. V usage is TRBV12-3 or TRBV12-4 and J usage is TRBJ1-1; 8 nucleotides match TRBD1. The length of the CDR3 is 14 residues. Unmatched junction bases numbered 2, after V lost 1 base and J lost 4 bases. CDR3 DNA: TGTGCCAGCAGTTTAGGCAGGGGGCCCACTGAAGCTTTCTTT. Protein: CASSLGRGPTEAFF.

Many counts were recorded for this clonotype. J is TRBJ1-3 and V is TRBV28; 9 nucleotides agree with TRBD1. J gave up 9 bases and V 6 bases, and 6 bases lay outside the gene matches. The CDR3 is made up of 13 amino acids. Germline V lookup: CDR1 MDHEN, CDR2 SYDVKM. The CDR3 region has the DNA TGTGCCAGCAGCCCGACAGGGGGTAGCACCATATATTTT. Its translation: CASSPTGGSTIYF.

This clonotype has ten or more counts. The chain couples TRBV5-1 to TRBJ2-2; 10 nucleotides match TRBD1. J was trimmed by 5 bases and V by 2 bases; bases with no gene match: 3. The germline V gene has CDR1 SGHRS and CDR2 YFSETQ. This CDR3 is built from 15 residues. Written as DNA, the CDR3 is TGCGCCAGCAGCTTCCGGGACAGGGGAACCGGGGAGCTGTTTTTT. It translates to CASSFRDRGTGELFF.

This clonotype was recorded many times. The J gene is TRBJ2-1, the V gene TRBV5-1; 7 bases are shared with TRBD2. The germline gives CDR1 SGHRS, CDR2 YFSETQ. V gave up 0 bases and J gave up 5 bases; unmatched junction bases: 11. There are 17 residues in the CDR3. DNA for the CDR3: TGCGCCAGCAGCTTGGGAAGCGGGGCGATAACAGACAATGAGCAGTTCTTC. Its protein is CASSLGSGAITDNEQFF.

The sample holds many counts of this clonotype. The genes are TRBV12-3 or TRBV12-4 and TRBJ1-5; no clear D gene. The CDR3 has 13 amino acids. The V end was cut by 4 bases, the J end by 7 bases, with 11 bases between. The CDR3 is CASSYRIGQPQHF. The CDR3 nucleotides read TGTGCCAGCAGTTATCGGATAGGCCAGCCCCAGCATTTT.

This clonotype showed up many times. The rearrangement links TRBV2 to TRBJ1-1; D call uncertain. The CDR3 length is 13 residues. The germline V gene has CDR1 SNHLY and CDR2 FYNNEI. Trimming took 7 bases from V and 1 from J, leaving 10 bases between them. CDR3 bases: TGTGCCAGCACCACACACGAGAACACTGAAGCTTTCTTT. Its protein product is CASTTHENTEAFF.

In this sample, this clonotype turned up many times. This chain connects TRBV15 to TRBJ1-1; 11 nucleotides match TRBD1. This CDR3 has 15 amino acids. J was trimmed by 5 bases and V by 2 bases; bases with no gene match: 4. The germline gives CDR1 LNHNV, CDR2 YYDKDF (reference sequence). CDR3 nucleotides: TGTGCCACCAGCAGATCGGGACAGGGGGAAACTGAAGCTTTCTTT. Amino acids: CATSRSGQGETEAFF. The variable domain in full, with the rest retrieved from reference TRBV15 and TRBJ1-1, is DAMVIQNPRYQVTQFGKPVTLSCSQTLNHNVMYWYQQKSSQAPKLLFHYYDKDFNNEADTPDNFQSRRPNTSFCFLDIRSPGLGDTAMYLCATSRSGQGETEAFFGQGTRLTVV.

The table lists this clonotype with a few counts. The chain carries TRBV21-1 and TRBJ2-4; TRBD1, as called in the table, went unchecked against the DNA. TRBV21-1 is an annotated pseudogene. The CDR3 is 19 amino acids. CDR3: CASSPRKVEPAGAKNIQYF. CDR3 nucleotides: TGTGCCAGCAGCCCCCGAAAGGTGGAGCCCGCGGGGGCCAAAAACATTCAGTACTTC.

This clonotype was picked up many times. The chain employs TRBV20-1 and TRBJ2-7; no clear D gene. Germline V gene data show CDR1 as DFQATT and CDR2 as SNEGSKA (reference sequence). The germline V and J ends were trimmed by 3 bases and 0 bases, with 12 bases remaining between them. There are 14 residues in the CDR3. CDR3 sequence (DNA): TGCAGTGCTAGCAAAGATTCGGTCTCCTACGAGCAGTACTTC. It specifies CSASKDSVSYEQYF.